What follows are 9 T cell receptor beta chains derived from one specimen sequenced in a study of Ad26.COV2.S vaccination and SARS-CoV-2 variants. Documented treatment: some 19 received Ad26.COV2.S at low or high dose, single or two shots; roughly 5 received placebo; per-sample allocation not given. Specimens were obtained on day 63 following the first vaccine or placebo injection. Assay used: immunoSEQ multiplex PCR; TCRdb lists only in-frame clones, some missing. The sample holds some 340,000 clones, about 86% seen once. The source material was peripheral blood, sampled in a trial of Ad26.COV2.S vaccine versus placebo. These receptors were obtained from a person aged 18-65 years who received the Ad26.COV2.S COVID-19 vaccine or a placebo.

The gene calls are TRBV4-1 and TRBJ2-7; maybe TRBD2 (6 bases). The germline V and J ends were trimmed by 1 base and 7 bases, with 17 bases remaining between them. This CDR3 has 15 amino acids. Germline CDR1 MGHRA, CDR2 YSYEKL. CDR3 in amino acids: CASSQGPGLKREQYF. CDR3 in DNA: TGCGCCAGCAGCCAAGGTCCGGGACTCAAGAGGGAGCAGTACTTC.

This chain links TRBV7-2 with TRBJ2-7; no clear D gene. The CDR3 is 12 amino acids. Germline assignment: CDR1 SGHTA and CDR2 FQGNSA. Trimming took off 3 bases at V and 6 bases at J, with 9 bases between the two ends. CDR3 DNA sequence: TGTGCCAGCAGCTTCTATTTGGGCGAGCAGTACTTC. Translation: CASSFYLGEQYF.

The V gene is TRBV29-1, the J gene TRBJ2-6; 7 nucleotides agree with TRBD2. CDR1 and CDR2 from the germline V gene are SQVTM and ANQGSEA. V shed 4 bases, J shed 0 bases, and the junction held 0 bases outside the gene matches. This CDR3 has 14 amino acids. CDR3 nucleotide sequence: TGCAGCGTTGCGGGAGGCTCTGGGGCCAACGTCCTGACTTTC. It specifies CSVAGGSGANVLTF.

This chain uses TRBV7-2 with TRBJ1-2, with D maybe TRBD1 (5 bases). Trimming took 1 base from V and 0 from J, leaving 9 bases between them. This CDR3 has 15 amino acids. CDR1 and CDR2 from the germline V gene are SGHTA and FQGNSA. CDR3 amino acids: CASSLGQPANYGYTF. The CDR3 DNA sequence: TGTGCCAGCAGCTTAGGACAGCCTGCTAACTATGGCTACACCTTC.

The genes are TRBV3-1 (or the pseudogene TRBV3-2) and TRBJ2-1; TRBD1 is a possible D gene (6 bases). Trimming stripped 4 bases from V and 9 bases from J, with 19 bases between. Germline values: CDR1 LGHDT, CDR2 YNNKEL (reference sequence). CDR3 length: 15 amino acids. The CDR3: CASSPSGGRIGEQFF. The CDR3 nucleotides read TGTGCCAGCAGCCCGTCTGGGGGCCGGATTGGTGAGCAGTTCTTC.

J is TRBJ2-7 and V is TRBV10-1; D possibly corresponds to TRBD2 (6 bases). This CDR3 comprises 16 residues. CDR1 and CDR2 from the germline V gene are WNHNN and SYGVQD (reference sequence). The V end lost 0 bases, the J end lost 1 base, and 13 bases lay between the germline ends. The CDR3 is CASSESPGLGSYEQYF. Here the CDR3 DNA reads TGCGCCAGCAGTGAGTCTCCGGGACTTGGATCCTACGAGCAGTACTTC.

The rearrangement joins TRBV5-1 to TRBJ1-5, with D perhaps matching TRBD1 (5 bases). Looked up from germline, CDR1 is SGHRS and CDR2 is YFSETQ. V was shortened by 1 base and J by 4 bases, with 9 bases between the two germline ends. This CDR3 contains 14 residues. The CDR3: CASSLNGGNQPQHF. Here the CDR3 DNA reads TGCGCCAGCAGCTTGAACGGGGGTAATCAGCCCCAGCATTTT. The full variable domain, completed using reference TRBV5-1 and TRBJ1-5, is KAGVTQTPRYLIKTRGQQVTLSCSPISGHRSVSWYQQTPGQGLQFLFEYFSETQRNKGNFPGRFSGRQFSNSRSEMNVSTLELGDSALYLCASSLNGGNQPQHFGDGTRLSIL.

The chain combines TRBV3-1 (or the pseudogene TRBV3-2) with TRBJ2-2; D not resolved. CDR1 is LGHDT and CDR2 is YNNKEL in the germline V gene (reference sequence). The CDR3 is made up of 13 amino acids. Trimming left V 6 bases short and J 2 bases short, with 7 bases between. The CDR3 bases are TGTGCCAGCAGGCAGCCCAACACCGGGGAGCTGTTTTTT. Its translation is CASRQPNTGELFF.

The V and J genes are TRBV6-2 or TRBV6-3 and TRBJ1-2; 9 positions match TRBD1. CDR1 and CDR2 (germline): MNHEY, SVGEGT. The V and J ends lost 6 bases and 5 bases, in that order; junction bases with no gene match: 10. The CDR3 is 15 amino acids. This CDR3 reads CASSHRGQGMYGYTF. CDR3 DNA: TGTGCCAGCAGCCATCGAGGACAGGGGATGTATGGCTACACCTTC.